A selection of T cell receptor beta chains follows, all from one sample in a study of cytomegalovirus exposure and HLA in healthy donors. Libraries were prepared by immunoSEQ multiplex PCR; TCRdb keeps only in-frame clonotypes and omits some of them. The data hold 90,000 to 100,000 clones, with roughly 70% observed a single time. Sequencing was carried out using PBMCs. The origin of the receptors is a male donor in good health and CMV-seronegative. CDR3s include the opening cysteine and the closing phenylalanine or tryptophan. The D gene is left open where the match is weak. A row's size may be missing; if present it is once, few, many or a size class.

D gene: -
V gene: TRBV29-1
clone size: -
J gene: TRBJ2-3
CDR3 protein: CSVETGAGADTQYF
CDR3 DNA: TGCAGCGTTGAGACAGGGGCGGGGGCAGATACGCAGTATTTT

D gene: TRBD1
V gene: TRBV5-4
clone size: -
J gene: TRBJ1-2
CDR3 protein: CASSSGGRYGYTF
CDR3 DNA: TGTGCCAGCAGTTCAGGGGGCCGCTATGGCTACACCTTC

D gene: -
V gene: TRBV7-6
clone size: once
J gene: TRBJ2-1
CDR3 protein: CASSGISGAGDEQFF
CDR3 DNA: TGTGCCAGCAGCGGTATAAGTGGGGCTGGTGATGAGCAGTTCTTC

D gene: -
V gene: TRBV6-1
clone size: -
J gene: TRBJ1-3
CDR3 protein: CASSPSAGNTIYF
CDR3 DNA: TGTGCCAGCAGCCCTTCTGCTGGAAACACCATATATTTT

D gene: TRBD2
V gene: TRBV5-1
clone size: -
J gene: TRBJ2-1
CDR3 protein: CASSLVVAGGYNEQFF
CDR3 DNA: TGCGCCAGCAGCTTGGTGGTAGCGGGAGGGTATAATGAGCAGTTCTTC

D gene: -
V gene: TRBV5-1
clone size: few
J gene: TRBJ2-2
CDR3 protein: CASSAQMTVNTGELFF
CDR3 DNA: TGCGCCAGCAGCGCCCAGATGACAGTGAACACCGGGGAGCTGTTTTTT

D gene: -
V gene: TRBV15
clone size: -
J gene: TRBJ2-5
CDR3 protein: CATSRRGAQETQYF
CDR3 DNA: TGTGCCACCAGCAGACGGGGAGCGCAAGAGACCCAGTACTTC

D gene: -
V gene: TRBV5-4
clone size: few
J gene: TRBJ2-3
CDR3 protein: CASSLKAGSTDTQYF
CDR3 DNA: TGTGCCAGCAGCTTGAAGGCAGGGTCCACAGATACGCAGTATTTT

D gene: TRBD1
V gene: TRBV18
clone size: -
J gene: TRBJ2-7
CDR3 protein: CASSPTDRARGYEQYF
CDR3 DNA: TGTGCCAGCTCACCGACGGACAGGGCAAGGGGATACGAGCAGTACTTC

D gene: TRBD2
V gene: TRBV19
clone size: -
J gene: TRBJ2-1
CDR3 protein: CASSISSGTYNEQFF
CDR3 DNA: TGTGCCAGTAGTATATCTAGCGGGACATACAATGAGCAGTTCTTC

D gene: -
V gene: TRBV28
clone size: -
J gene: TRBJ2-5
CDR3 protein: CASTPSRRGPETQYF
CDR3 DNA: TGTGCCAGCACCCCTAGTCGGAGGGGGCCAGAGACCCAGTACTTC

D gene: TRBD2
V gene: TRBV28
clone size: -
J gene: TRBJ2-1
CDR3 protein: CASSFLLAGAAEQFF
CDR3 DNA: TGTGCCAGCAGTTTCCTACTAGCGGGAGCAGCGGAGCAGTTCTTC

D gene: TRBD1
V gene: TRBV25-1
clone size: -
J gene: TRBJ2-2
CDR3 protein: CASRIGTDAGELFF
CDR3 DNA: TGTGCCAGCAGAATTGGGACAGACGCCGGGGAGCTGTTTTTT

D gene: -
V gene: TRBV4-2
clone size: -
J gene: TRBJ2-7
CDR3 protein: CASSQDPQVGGEQYF
CDR3 DNA: TGTGCCAGCAGCCAAGACCCCCAAGTGGGGGGAGAGCAGTACTTC

D gene: TRBD1
V gene: TRBV7-3
clone size: -
J gene: TRBJ2-3
CDR3 protein: CASSSQTGPADTQYF
CDR3 DNA: TGTGCCAGCAGCTCACAGACAGGGCCCGCAGATACGCAGTATTTT

D gene: -
V gene: TRBV7-7
clone size: -
J gene: TRBJ2-5
CDR3 protein: CASSLDRGQETQYF
CDR3 DNA: TGTGCTAGCAGCTTAGATCGGGGTCAAGAGACCCAGTACTTC

D gene: -
V gene: TRBV2
clone size: -
J gene: TRBJ1-4
CDR3 protein: CASSERTATNEKLFF
CDR3 DNA: TGTGCCAGCAGCGAGAGGACAGCAACTAATGAAAAACTGTTTTTT

D gene: TRBD1
V gene: TRBV18
clone size: -
J gene: TRBJ1-2
CDR3 protein: CASSPDRDYGYTF
CDR3 DNA: TGTGCCAGCTCACCAGACAGGGACTATGGCTACACCTTC

D gene: -
V gene: TRBV21-1
clone size: -
J gene: TRBJ2-4
CDR3 protein: CASSKVSGGARGARGSKNIQYF
CDR3 DNA: TGTGCCAGCAGCAAAGTTTCAGGGGGCGCAAGAGGGGCTAGGGGGTCCAAAAACATTCAGTACTTC

D gene: TRBD1
V gene: TRBV5-4
clone size: -
J gene: TRBJ1-2
CDR3 protein: CASSLQGVDGYTF
CDR3 DNA: TGTGCCAGCAGCTTACAGGGGGTGGATGGCTACACCTTC

D gene: TRBD2
V gene: TRBV19
clone size: -
J gene: TRBJ2-4
CDR3 protein: CASSESGRVGIQYF
CDR3 DNA: TGTGCCAGTAGTGAAAGCGGGAGGGTCGGCATTCAGTACTTC

D gene: -
V gene: TRBV7-9
clone size: few
J gene: TRBJ2-1
CDR3 protein: CASSQTTGDNEQFF
CDR3 DNA: TGTGCCAGCAGCCAGACCACCGGGGACAATGAGCAGTTCTTC

D gene: TRBD1
V gene: TRBV5-4
clone size: -
J gene: TRBJ2-1
CDR3 protein: CASSQDRVEGARQFF
CDR3 DNA: TGTGCCAGCAGCCAAGACAGGGTGGAAGGGGCTCGGCAGTTCTTC

D gene: TRBD1
V gene: TRBV11-2
clone size: -
J gene: TRBJ1-4
CDR3 protein: CASSFTQGTNEKLFF
CDR3 DNA: TGTGCCAGCAGCTTCACACAGGGGACTAATGAAAAACTGTTTTTT

D gene: TRBD1
V gene: TRBV9
clone size: -
J gene: TRBJ1-1
CDR3 protein: CASSARTGGAGTEAFF
CDR3 DNA: TGTGCCAGCAGCGCGAGGACAGGGGGCGCTGGCACTGAAGCTTTCTTT

D gene: -
V gene: TRBV7-2
clone size: -
J gene: TRBJ2-5
CDR3 protein: CASSLAVPVLKQETQYF
CDR3 DNA: TGTGCCAGCAGCTTAGCGGTGCCAGTATTAAAACAAGAGACCCAGTACTTC

D gene: -
V gene: TRBV9
clone size: -
J gene: TRBJ2-1
CDR3 protein: CASSVGVNEQFF
CDR3 DNA: TGTGCCAGCAGCGTGGGAGTTAATGAGCAGTTCTTC

D gene: TRBD1
V gene: TRBV27
clone size: -
J gene: TRBJ2-7
CDR3 protein: CASSLSGTGFSF
CDR3 DNA: TGTGCCAGCAGTTTATCGGGGACAGGGTTCTCCTTC

D gene: -
V gene: TRBV5-1
clone size: -
J gene: TRBJ2-3
CDR3 protein: CASSLADGPDTQYF
CDR3 DNA: TGCGCCAGCAGCTTGGCAGATGGGCCAGATACGCAGTATTTT

D gene: TRBD2
V gene: TRBV6-6
clone size: -
J gene: TRBJ2-5
CDR3 protein: CASSAPRGGRETQYF
CDR3 DNA: TGTGCCAGCAGTGCCCCGCGGGGAGGGAGAGAGACCCAGTACTTC

D gene: TRBD1
V gene: TRBV25-1
clone size: -
J gene: TRBJ1-2
CDR3 protein: CASRSERTGTRSGGYTF
CDR3 DNA: TGTGCCAGCCGCTCAGAGAGGACAGGGACACGGTCTGGTGGCTACACCTTC

D gene: -
V gene: TRBV11-3
clone size: -
J gene: TRBJ2-3
CDR3 protein: CASSQGGVSTDTQYF
CDR3 DNA: TGTGCCAGCAGCCAGGGCGGCGTTAGCACAGATACGCAGTATTTT

D gene: -
V gene: TRBV7-3
clone size: -
J gene: TRBJ2-5
CDR3 protein: CASSASPPGGQETQYF
CDR3 DNA: TGTGCCAGCAGCGCGTCTCCTCCCGGGGGCCAAGAGACCCAGTACTTC

D gene: TRBD2
V gene: TRBV7-9
clone size: -
J gene: TRBJ2-7
CDR3 protein: CASSTRTRSEQYF
CDR3 DNA: TGTGCCAGCAGCACACGGACTAGGAGCGAGCAGTACTTC

D gene: -
V gene: TRBV28
clone size: -
J gene: TRBJ1-5
CDR3 protein: CASSLPGGGNQPQHF
CDR3 DNA: TGTGCCAGCAGTTTGCCGGGGGGAGGCAATCAGCCCCAGCATTTT

D gene: TRBD1
V gene: TRBV2
clone size: -
J gene: TRBJ1-5
CDR3 protein: CASSRETGAYNQPQHF
CDR3 DNA: TGTGCCAGCAGTCGGGAGACAGGGGCCTACAATCAGCCCCAGCATTTT

D gene: -
V gene: TRBV27
clone size: -
J gene: TRBJ2-7
CDR3 protein: CASATGRANEQYF
CDR3 DNA: TGTGCCAGCGCCACAGGAAGGGCCAACGAGCAGTACTTC

D gene: -
V gene: TRBV7-2
clone size: -
J gene: TRBJ1-1
CDR3 protein: CASTPIEAVRTEAFF
CDR3 DNA: TGTGCCAGCACCCCTATCGAGGCGGTGAGGACTGAAGCTTTCTTT